This T cell receptor beta chain was sequenced during a study of blood T cell repertoires in COVID-19. Study at large: Nucleic acid was either cDNA or gDNA, and it came from T cells, B-cell-depleted T cells, or PBMCs.

CDR1 is MDHEN and CDR2 is SYDVKM in the germline V gene. CDR3 length: 15 residues. The V and J ends lost 5 bases and 0 bases respectively, with 8 bases between them. The protocol was immunoSEQ multiplex PCR, while the TCRdb copy is restricted to in-frame clones and leaves out a portion. The repertoire holds tens of thousands of clones, with 80% to 85% as singletons. The TCR was taken from a man in his forties or fifties with acute or convalescent COVID-19. Sequencing input: peripheral blood. V is TRBV28 and J is TRBJ2-6; D is possibly TRBD1 (5 bases). CDR3 coding DNA: TGTGCCAGCAGTCCAGACAGCTCTGGGGCCAACGTCCTGACTTTC. It is translated as CASSPDSSGANVLTF.